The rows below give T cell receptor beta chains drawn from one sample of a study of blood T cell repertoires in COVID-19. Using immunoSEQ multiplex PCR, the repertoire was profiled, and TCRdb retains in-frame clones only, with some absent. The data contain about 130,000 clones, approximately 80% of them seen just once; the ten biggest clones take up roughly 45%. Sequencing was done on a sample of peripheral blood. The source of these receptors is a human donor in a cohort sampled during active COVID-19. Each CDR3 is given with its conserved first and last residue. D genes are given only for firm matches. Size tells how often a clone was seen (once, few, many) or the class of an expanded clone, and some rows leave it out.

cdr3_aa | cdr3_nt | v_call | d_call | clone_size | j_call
CASSSGQAAGQPQHF | TGTGCCAGCAGTTCCGGACAGGCGGCGGGTCAGCCCCAGCATTTT | TRBV27 | TRBD1 | NA | TRBJ1-5
CASSLGSGIIKETQYF | TGTGCCAGCAGCTTAGGATCGGGGATTATAAAAGAGACCCAGTACTTC | TRBV11-2 | NA | once | TRBJ2-5
CASSFSDRVDYEQYF | TGTGCCAGCAGCTTTTCAGACAGGGTGGACTACGAGCAGTACTTC | TRBV5-5 | TRBD1 | NA | TRBJ2-7
CASSQESGVYEQYF | TGCGCCAGCAGCCAAGAGTCGGGTGTCTACGAGCAGTACTTC | TRBV4-3 | NA | NA | TRBJ2-7
CASSSRGSGVGETQYF | TGTGCCAGCAGCTCTCGTGGTAGCGGGGTGGGTGAGACCCAGTACTTC | TRBV7-9 | TRBD2 | NA | TRBJ2-5
CASSTTGTALNSPLHF | TGTGCCAGTAGTACAACCGGGACAGCACTTAATTCACCCCTCCACTTT | TRBV19 | TRBD1 | NA | TRBJ1-6
CASSLVDGGWNGYTF | TGTGCCAGCAGCTTGGTTGACGGGGGTTGGAATGGCTACACCTTC | TRBV5-5 | NA | few | TRBJ1-2
CASSSPSTRYYYEQYF | TGTGCCAGCAGTTCCCCGTCCACTCGATATTACTACGAGCAGTACTTC | TRBV6-2/TRBV6-3 | NA | NA | TRBJ2-7
CASRPRGGIFGYTF | TGTGCCAGTAGGCCTCGGGGGGGTATCTTTGGCTACACCTTC | TRBV19 | NA | NA | TRBJ1-2
CASSSIGYTF | TGTGCCAGCAGTAGCATTGGCTACACCTTC | TRBV6-5 | NA | NA | TRBJ1-2
CASSLGQTNNSPLHF | TGTGCCAGCAGCTTAGGACAGACGAATAATTCACCCCTCCACTTT | TRBV7-6 | NA | many | TRBJ1-6
CASSTSGGSGTEAFF | TGTGCCAGCAGCACCTCAGGGGGTTCGGGCACTGAAGCTTTCTTT | TRBV7-2 | TRBD1 | few | TRBJ1-1
CASSHDDIQPQHF | TGTGCCAGCAGCCATGACGACATCCAGCCCCAGCATTTT | TRBV3-1/TRBV3-2 | NA | NA | TRBJ1-5
CASNCPYGYTF | TGTGCCAGCAACTGCCCCTATGGCTACACCTTC | TRBV21-1 | NA | once | TRBJ1-2
CATSSSGVREQYF | TGTGCCACCAGCTCCTCGGGGGTCAGGGAACAGTACTTC | TRBV15 | NA | few | TRBJ2-7
CASSIPGLPQETQYF | TGTGCCAGCAGTATCCCGGGACTACCCCAAGAGACCCAGTACTTC | TRBV28 | TRBD2 | NA | TRBJ2-5
CASSSGLLVGYTF | TGTGCCAGCAGCTCGGGACTGTTGGTTGGCTACACCTTC | TRBV7-3 | NA | NA | TRBJ1-2
CASSLGQGVGGYTF | TGTGCCAGCAGCCTAGGACAGGGGGTAGGTGGCTACACCTTC | TRBV9 | TRBD1 | NA | TRBJ1-2
CASSAVTGNPNQPQHF | TGTGCCAGTAGTGCAGTTACAGGGAATCCCAATCAGCCCCAGCATTTT | TRBV19 | NA | few | TRBJ1-5
CAWSPIDSLNEKLFF | TGTGCCTGGAGTCCTATAGACAGTTTGAATGAAAAACTGTTTTTT | TRBV30 | NA | few | TRBJ1-4
CASSLEGGAYNEQFF | TGTGCCAGCAGCTTAGAAGGCGGGGCTTACAATGAGCAGTTCTTC | TRBV7-9 | NA | NA | TRBJ2-1
CASSLTRTRSTDTQYF | TGTGCCAGCAGTCTGACTCGGACTAGAAGCACAGATACGCAGTATTTT | TRBV27 | TRBD2 | NA | TRBJ2-3
CASRSQGRTEAFF | TGTGCCAGTAGGTCACAGGGAAGGACTGAAGCTTTCTTT | TRBV19 | NA | NA | TRBJ1-1
CASSPAQGLYGYTF | TGTGCCAGCTCACCAGCACAGGGGCTCTATGGCTACACCTTC | TRBV18 | TRBD1 | NA | TRBJ1-2
CASSGLDNNEQFF | TGTGCCAGCAGTGGACTAGATAACAATGAGCAGTTCTTC | TRBV2 | NA | NA | TRBJ2-1
CASSLRIAGGQETQYF | TGCGCCAGCAGCCTACGAATAGCGGGGGGACAAGAGACCCAGTACTTC | TRBV5-1 | TRBD2 | NA | TRBJ2-5
CASSLLGQDNSPLHF | TGTGCCAGCAGCTTACTGGGACAGGATAATTCACCCCTCCACTTT | TRBV7-3 | TRBD1 | NA | TRBJ1-6
CASSEAEGAGGETQYF | TGTGCCAGCAGTGAAGCGGAGGGCGCAGGGGGGGAGACCCAGTACTTC | TRBV6-1 | NA | NA | TRBJ2-5
CASSPVRGGAYNEQFF | TGTGCCAGCAGCCCGGTGAGGGGGGGTGCCTACAATGAGCAGTTCTTC | TRBV7-2 | NA | once | TRBJ2-1
CASSPQGVTEAFF | TGTGCCAGCAGCCCTCAAGGGGTCACTGAAGCTTTCTTT | TRBV7-3 | NA | NA | TRBJ1-1
CASTTLQVGYGYTF | TGTGCCAGCACCACCCTTCAGGTCGGCTATGGCTACACCTTC | TRBV5-6 | NA | NA | TRBJ1-2
CAISDVRGYGYTF | TGTGCCATCAGTGACGTAAGGGGCTATGGCTACACCTTC | TRBV10-3 | NA | NA | TRBJ1-2
CASSLGYRGNEKLFF | TGCGCCAGCAGCTTGGGGTACAGGGGTAATGAAAAACTGTTTTTT | TRBV5-1 | TRBD1 | NA | TRBJ1-4
CASSPGQPGTDTQYF | TGCGCCAGCAGCCCCGGACAGCCAGGGACAGATACGCAGTATTTT | TRBV5-1 | NA | NA | TRBJ2-3
CASRAQIRSPLHF | TGTGCCAGCAGAGCGCAAATTCGCTCACCCCTCCACTTT | TRBV3-1/TRBV3-2 | NA | NA | TRBJ1-6
CATSRELTDTQYF | TGTGCCACCTCCCGGGAGCTCACAGATACGCAGTATTTT | TRBV15 | NA | NA | TRBJ2-3
CASSANRGIRDEQYF | TGTGCCAGCAGCGCGAACAGGGGGATTAGGGACGAGCAGTACTTC | TRBV7-2 | TRBD1 | NA | TRBJ2-7
CASSAGTGNSRGDGYTF | TGTGCCAGCAGCGCTGGGACAGGCAACTCCAGGGGGGATGGCTACACCTTC | TRBV9 | TRBD1 | NA | TRBJ1-2
CASSVTGGSNYGYTF | TGTGCCAGCAGCGTGACAGGGGGCTCAAACTATGGCTACACCTTC | TRBV5-6 | TRBD1 | NA | TRBJ1-2
CASSSRLAGSSYNEQFF | TGTGCCAGCTCATCCCGACTAGCGGGGAGCTCCTACAATGAGCAGTTCTTC | TRBV18 | TRBD2 | NA | TRBJ2-1
CASSFPYNEQFF | TGTGCCAGCAGCTTCCCGTACAATGAGCAGTTCTTC | TRBV5-4 | NA | NA | TRBJ2-1
CASRAQGIGTEAFF | TGTGCCAGTAGGGCACAGGGGATAGGAACTGAAGCTTTCTTT | TRBV19 | TRBD1 | NA | TRBJ1-1
CASSEHTSYGYTF | TGTGCCAGCAGTGAACACACAAGCTATGGCTACACCTTC | TRBV6-1 | NA | NA | TRBJ1-2
CASSQEVTEDRALHF | TGCGCCAGCAGCCAAGAAGTTACCGAGGACAGGGCCCTCCACTTT | TRBV4-1 | TRBD1 | NA | TRBJ1-6
CASSQTSGREETQYF | TGTGCCAGCAGCCAGACTAGCGGGAGGGAGGAGACCCAGTACTTC | TRBV3-1/TRBV3-2 | TRBD2 | NA | TRBJ2-5
CASSPYRSVQETQYF | TGTGCCAGCAGCCCCTATAGATCGGTCCAAGAGACCCAGTACTTC | TRBV7-3 | NA | NA | TRBJ2-5
CASSGTGENIQYF | TGTGCCAGCAGTGGGACAGGGGAAAACATTCAGTACTTC | TRBV12-3/TRBV12-4 | TRBD1 | NA | TRBJ2-4
CASNNIGTGGGRTEAFF | TGTGCCAGTAACAACATCGGGACAGGGGGAGGTAGGACTGAAGCTTTCTTT | TRBV19 | TRBD1 | NA | TRBJ1-1
CAWSSQETQYF | TGTGCCTGGAGTTCGCAAGAGACCCAGTACTTC | TRBV30 | NA | NA | TRBJ2-5
CSASDIREAFF | TGCAGTGCTTCAGATATCAGGGAAGCTTTCTTT | TRBV20-1 | NA | few | TRBJ1-1
CASSQDEREGMETQYF | TGTGCCAGCAGCCAAGATGAGCGGGAAGGGATGGAGACCCAGTACTTC | TRBV14 | TRBD2 | few | TRBJ2-5